A selection of T cell receptor beta chains follows, all from one sample in a study of blood T cell repertoires in COVID-19. Sequencing was performed with immunoSEQ multiplex PCR; in TCRdb, only in-frame clones are kept and a portion is missing. The sample shows about 250,000 clones, about 82% of them seen only once. The source material was peripheral blood. These receptor sequences come from a woman older than 75 with COVID-19, enrolled during active disease. Both conserved end residues are part of each CDR3. The D gene is left open where the match is weak. Size tells how often a clone was seen (once, few, many) or the class of an expanded clone, and some rows leave it out.

>TRBJ2-1|.|.|TRBV30
TGTGCCTGGACCCGGGGGGCGCGAAGTAATGAGCAGTTCTTC
CAWTRGARSNEQFF
>TRBJ1-3|.|.|TRBV7-2
TGTGCCAGCAGCTTAGAGCCCCTCTCTGGAAACACCATATATTTT
CASSLEPLSGNTIYF
>TRBJ1-2|.|.|TRBV23-1
TGCGCCAGCAGTCAATCGTGTACAGAACAGGGTGGCGATGGCTACACCTTC
CASSQSCTEQGGDGYTF
>TRBJ2-3|once|.|TRBV6-5
TGTGCCAGCACCTGGCTAGATACGCAGTATTTT
CASTWLDTQYF
>TRBJ2-5|.|.|TRBV7-3
TGTGCCAGCAGCAGAGGACTGGAAGAGACCCAGTACTTC
CASSRGLEETQYF
>TRBJ2-2|.|.|TRBV6-6
TGTGCCAGCAGGCCGATGGGGGGCGGGGAGCTGTTTTTT
CASRPMGGGELFF
>TRBJ2-2|.|.|TRBV5-1
TGCGCCAGCAGCTTGGCGCAGGGGTCCACGGAGCTGTTTTTT
CASSLAQGSTELFF
>TRBJ1-5|.|.|TRBV6-4
TGTGCCAGCTCCGATCCATTTATTAAGCCGGGGTTT
CASSDPFIKPGF
>TRBJ1-2|once|.|TRBV5-6
TGTGCCAGCAGCTTGGCCAAGAATCAGGGTTTATATGGCTACACCTTC
CASSLAKNQGLYGYTF
>TRBJ1-2|.|TRBD1|TRBV7-6
TGTGCCAGCAGCTTAGCCCCCCTTTTACGTCAGGGGGCGGTCGGCTACACCTTC
CASSLAPLLRQGAVGYTF
>TRBJ2-5|.|.|TRBV15
TGTGCCACCAGCAGAGTTAGATCCAGGGCGAGTGTTGAGACCCAGTACTTC
CATSRVRSRASVETQYF
>TRBJ1-1|.|.|TRBV6-2/TRBV6-3
TGTGCCAGCAGCCCTAGGGCAGGCCGACTGAGGGCTGAAGCTTTCTTT
CASSPRAGRLRAEAFF
>TRBJ1-6|.|.|TRBV9
TGTGCCAGCAGCCCCGGACTAAAGGCCCCCCTCCACTTT
CASSPGLKAPLHF
>TRBJ1-2|.|TRBD1|TRBV7-2
TGTGCCAGCAGCTTAGCCCTCCGGGGACAGGGGAGGGGCTACACCTTC
CASSLALRGQGRGYTF
>TRBJ2-5|.|TRBD2|TRBV4-3
TGCGCCAGCAGCCAAGATATTGGGCTAGCGGGGGGACAAGAGACCCAGTACTTC
CASSQDIGLAGGQETQYF
>TRBJ1-2|once|.|TRBV19
TGTGCCAGTAGTAGACAACAGGGAGCGGCCGGCTACACCTTC
CASSRQQGAAGYTF
>TRBJ1-4|.|.|TRBV5-1
TGCGCCAGCAGCCTTTCTACAACTAATGAAAAACTGTTTTTT
CASSLSTTNEKLFF
>TRBJ1-3|.|.|TRBV30
TGTGCCTGGGCAACAGGTTACTCTGGAAACACCATATATTTT
CAWATGYSGNTIYF
>TRBJ2-1|.|.|TRBV19
TGTGCCAGTAGGCTAGCCCGTGAGCAGTTCTTC
CASRLAREQFF
>TRBJ1-5|.|.|TRBV7-3
TGTGCCAGCAGCTTAAACTGTAAGGGGCGAGGACGAGCCCAGCATTTT
CASSLNCKGRGRAQHF
>TRBJ1-2|.|TRBD1|TRBV4-2
TGTGCCAGCCCCACAGGGGGCACCTACTATGGCTACACCTTC
CASPTGGTYYGYTF
>TRBJ1-1|.|TRBD1|TRBV18
TGTGCCAGCTCACCCCCGACAGGGGAAGCCACTGAAGCTTTCTTT
CASSPPTGEATEAFF
>TRBJ1-1|.|.|TRBV5-4
TGTGCCAGCAGCTTGGGACGCGGATTGCTGAACACTGAAGCTTTCTTT
CASSLGRGLLNTEAFF
>TRBJ2-7|once|.|TRBV7-3
TGTGCCAGCAGCCGGGACAATAATAACGAGCAGTACTTC
CASSRDNNNEQYF
>TRBJ1-6|.|.|TRBV5-1
TGCGCCAGCGGTCGGGATGCCTATAATTCACCCCTCCACTTT
CASGRDAYNSPLHF
>TRBJ1-3|once|.|TRBV6-5
TGTGCCAGCAGGGTTGGACTGGAGCGAAACACCATATATTTT
CASRVGLERNTIYF
>TRBJ1-6|.|.|TRBV6-5
TGTGCCAGCAGTAGCCCAGGGTCACCCCTCCACTTT
CASSSPGSPLHF
>TRBJ1-5|once|.|TRBV24-1
TGTGCCACCAGTGATCCACCCTGGACTGATAGCAATCAGCCCCAGCATTTT
CATSDPPWTDSNQPQHF
>TRBJ2-3|.|.|TRBV19
TGTGCCAGTAGGCCTAGCCGGATCGGCACAGATACGCAGTATTTT
CASRPSRIGTDTQYF